One sample yielded the 4 T cell receptor beta chains listed below, sequenced in a study of shared clonotypes between healthy human individuals. Positively selected for CCR7, the CD45RO-negative cells used as naive CD8 cells excluded terminally differentiated effector memory CD45RA+ cells. Generated by immunoSEQ multiplex PCR, the TCRdb table keeps only in-frame clones and is missing some. The sample has some 2 million clones, just under 95% seen once; the top ten hold more than 0.9%. The sample taken for sequencing was naive CD8+ T cells sorted from blood. All receptors come from a man aged 18 to 35 in good health.

This chain connects TRBV2 to TRBJ2-4; D gene unclear. Per the germline V gene, CDR1 is SNHLY and CDR2 is FYNNEI. V was pared by 7 bases and J by 4 bases, with 11 bases between. This CDR3 is 13 amino acids long. The CDR3 DNA follows: TGTGCCAGCAACCAGGACCCTAAAAACATTCAGTACTTC. As protein: CASNQDPKNIQYF.

The chain recombines TRBV6-5 with TRBJ2-5; D perhaps matches TRBD1 (5 bases). The CDR3 contains 16 residues. Trimming cost V 0 bases and J 4 bases, with 15 bases left between them. Per the germline V gene, CDR1 is MNHEY and CDR2 is SVGAGI. The CDR3 DNA reads TGTGCCAGCAGTTACTCGAACCCCCCCCAGGGAGAGACCCAGTACTTC. It codes for CASSYSNPPQGETQYF.

The chain uses TRBV5-1 and TRBJ2-1; 7 bases line up with TRBD2. The CDR3 runs 16 residues. Per germline, CDR1 SGHRS and CDR2 YFSETQ. The J segment lost 3 bases and the V segment lost 1 base, leaving 7 bases of the junction unmatched. The CDR3 region has the DNA TGCGCCAGCAGCTTGCATACCGGGACTATCTACAATGAGCAGTTCTTC. Its protein product is CASSLHTGTIYNEQFF.

This sequence joins TRBV6-1 and TRBJ2-1; 13 nucleotides match TRBD2. The CDR3 runs to 12 residues. Trimming removed 9 bases from V and 10 bases from J; junction bases left unmatched: 3. CDR1 MNHNS and CDR2 SASEGT come from the germline V gene. The CDR3 sequence is CARGTSGIEQFF. CDR3 coding DNA: TGTGCCAGAGGGACTAGCGGGATCGAGCAGTTCTTC.